The 21 T cell receptor beta chains presented below share a single source sample, sequenced in a study of neurological immune-mediated disorders. TCRdb reanalysed the 5' RACE reads using MiXCR and keeps one entry per CDR3 protein. Counted here are tens of thousands of distinct CDR3 sequences, nearly 7.5% occurring once; the ten biggest clones make up roughly 4.4%. Sequenced sample: PBMCs. The receptors shown here come from a woman aged 35 to 49 in good health.

This clonotype has more than one count but fewer than ten. A much larger clonotype is one base distant, so this may be a read error. This sequence joins TRBV27 and TRBJ2-2; TRBD1 might be the D (5 bases). Germline lookup yields CDR1 MNHEY and CDR2 SMNVEV (reference sequence). V gave up 5 bases and J gave up 1 base, with 14 bases separating them. The CDR3 loop spans 16 amino acids. CDR3 loop: CASSHLNRLNTGELFF. The CDR3 DNA reads as TGTGCCAGCAGTCATCTCAACAGGTTGAACACCGGGGAGCTGTTTTTT.

With regard to this clonotype: An end of the junction differs from the germline gene, which may be a read error. The V and J genes are TRBV4-2 and TRBJ2-7; 10 bases agree with TRBD2. The CDR3 length is 15 residues. The germline gives CDR1 LGHNA, CDR2 YNFKEQ. CDR3 region: CARSHGTSANYEQYF. CDR3 in DNA: TGTGCCAGAAGCCACGGGACTAGCGCGAACTACGAGCAGTACTTC.

This clonotype was counted at least ten times. This chain uses TRBV13 with TRBJ2-7; D unclear. CDR1 is PRHDT and CDR2 is FYEKMQ in the germline V gene (reference sequence). Trimming removed 5 bases at V and 4 bases at J, with 12 bases between. There are 13 residues in the CDR3. CDR3 DNA: TGTGCCAGCAGCCAAAACTCAGAGTACGAGCAGTACTTC. Its translation: CASSQNSEYEQYF. The whole variable domain, remainder taken from reference TRBV13 and TRBJ2-7, is AAGVIQSPRHLIKEKRETATLKCYPIPRHDTVYWYQQGPGQDPQFLISFYEKMQSDKGSIPDRFSAQQFSDYHSELNMSSLELGDSALYFCASSQNSEYEQYFGPGTRLTVT.

This clonotype was observed many times. The chain has TRBV20-1 and TRBJ1-3, with unresolved D. Trimming pared 6 bases from V and 0 bases from J, leaving 12 bases between. Germline V lookup: CDR1 DFQATT, CDR2 SNEGSKA (reference sequence). The CDR3 extends over 14 amino acids. As DNA, the CDR3 is TGCAGTGCAAAAGGACGGAGCTCTGGAAACACCATATATTTT. As protein: CSAKGRSSGNTIYF.

This clonotype came up many times. This chain links TRBV20-1 with TRBJ1-2; 8 bases are shared with TRBD1. The CDR3 extends over 13 amino acids. The germline V gene has CDR1 DFQATT and CDR2 SNEGSKA (reference sequence). Trimming cost V 1 base and J 8 bases; bases outside gene matches: 6. The CDR3 sequence is CSARVGQVVGYTF. CDR3 DNA sequence: TGCAGTGCTAGAGTGGGACAGGTGGTCGGCTACACCTTC.

With respect to this clonotype: It may be a read error: a sequence one base away is much more abundant. V gene TRBV20-1 combines with J gene TRBJ1-1, with 7 positions matching TRBD1. Germline loops: CDR1 DFQATT, CDR2 SNEGSKA (reference sequence). The CDR3 has 13 amino acids. The V segment lost 7 bases and the J segment 5 bases; nucleotides outside the gene matches: 10. The CDR3 spells CSGEGAGRTEAFF. The CDR3 region has the DNA TGCAGTGGTGAGGGGGCAGGGCGGACTGAAGCTTTCTTT.

This clonotype was counted ten times or more. The chain links TRBV10-3 to TRBJ1-2; 7 bases fit TRBD1. The CDR3 extends over 14 amino acids. Germline V gene sequence: CDR1 ENHRY, CDR2 SYGVKD. V lost 0 bases, J lost 6 bases, and 4 bases stayed unmatched. CDR3 loop: CAISESTGPNGYTF. The CDR3 DNA is TGTGCCATCAGTGAGTCGACAGGGCCTAATGGCTACACCTTC.

This clonotype appeared many times. V is TRBV5-6 and J is TRBJ1-2, with 7 bases fitting TRBD1. Germline V gene sequence: CDR1 SGHDT, CDR2 YYEEEE. There are 15 residues in the CDR3. The junction had 6 bases not matched to a gene; V was cut back by 0 bases and J by 4 bases. The CDR3 DNA is TGTGCCAGCAGCTTGGTAGCAGGGGGTGGCTATGGCTACACCTTC. Encoded protein: CASSLVAGGGYGYTF.

This clonotype was counted at least ten times. This chain links TRBV28 with TRBJ1-5; no firm D call. The length of the CDR3 is 16 residues. Trimming removed 0 bases from V and 0 bases from J, with 9 bases in between. CDR1 is MDHEN and CDR2 is SYDVKM in the germline V gene. The CDR3 bases are TGTGCCAGCAGTTTATGGCAAAGGTATAGCAATCAGCCCCAGCATTTT. This encodes CASSLWQRYSNQPQHF.

J is TRBJ1-1 and V is TRBV24-1; tentatively, D is TRBD1 (5 bases). V lost 4 bases and J 5 bases, leaving 10 bases between the germline ends. The CDR3 length is 13 residues. CDR1 and CDR2 (germline): KGHDR, SFDVKD. The CDR3 bases are TGTGCCACCAGTGACCGGGGGAGAACTGAAGCTTTCTTT. Amino acid sequence: CATSDRGRTEAFF.

At least ten counts were recorded for this clonotype. CDR3: CASSPRTQNEQFF. CDR3 nucleotides: TGCGCCAGCAGCCCAAGGACCCAAAATGAGCAGTTCTTC. The chain couples TRBV5-1 to TRBJ2-1; D uncertain. Deletions cut 4 bases from V and 7 bases from J, with 12 bases between. The CDR3 runs 13 residues. Germline assignment: CDR1 SGHRS and CDR2 YFSETQ.

This clonotype was observed many times. V is TRBV5-1 and J is TRBJ1-1; possible D gene TRBD1, 5 bases. The germline V and J ends were trimmed by 2 bases and 1 base, with 15 bases remaining between them. Germline CDR1 and CDR2: SGHRS and YFSETQ. The length of the CDR3 is 16 residues. Here the CDR3 DNA reads TGCGCCAGCAGCTTAGGTATGACAGCTAAGAACACTGAAGCTTTCTTT. Its protein product is CASSLGMTAKNTEAFF.

This clonotype was seen ten or more times. The chain recombines TRBV3-1 with TRBJ2-3; D may be TRBD1 or TRBD2 (6 bases each). V gave up 2 bases and J gave up 4 bases, with 22 bases separating them. The CDR3 consists of 18 residues. Germline V gives CDR1 LGHDT, CDR2 YNNKEL (reference sequence). CDR3 nucleotides: TGTGCCAGCAGCCAAAGGTTGGCTTTGGAGGGGGTCGCAGATACGCAGTATTTT. Protein: CASSQRLALEGVADTQYF.

In its sample, this clonotype was seen many times. This chain links TRBV6-5 with TRBJ1-5; D is perhaps TRBD1 (6 bases). CDR1 and CDR2 (germline): MNHEY, SVGAGI. This CDR3 has 12 residues. Trimming took 8 bases from V and 5 from J, leaving 10 bases between them. Written as DNA, the CDR3 is TGTGCCAGCGGACAGAAATATCAGCCCCAGCATTTT. Amino acid sequence: CASGQKYQPQHF.

Ten or more counts support this clonotype. The chain uses TRBV27 and TRBJ2-7, with D possibly TRBD1 on 7 matching bases. The V gene's germline CDR1 is MNHEY and CDR2 SMNVEV (reference sequence). The CDR3 loop spans 13 amino acids. Deletions cut 5 bases from V and 4 bases from J, with 12 bases between. CDR3 amino acids: CASSGGTDYEQYF. As DNA, the CDR3 is TGTGCCAGCAGTGGGGGGACAGATTACGAGCAGTACTTC.

By share, this clonotype counts as medium-sized. The chain carries TRBV20-1 and TRBJ1-1; TRBD1 might be the D (6 bases). This CDR3 has 16 amino acids. V was cut by 5 bases and J by 1 base, with 20 bases left in between. CDR1 is DFQATT, CDR2 SNEGSKA, per germline (reference sequence). The chain's CDR3 is CSARGGLGVRNTEAFF. CDR3 sequence (DNA): TGCAGTGCTCGGGGGGGGCTCGGGGTTCGGAACACTGAAGCTTTCTTT.

The sample holds many counts of this clonotype. The rearrangement joins TRBV5-1 to TRBJ2-7, with a weak D call TRBD1 (6 bases). Trimming removed 5 bases at V and 3 bases at J, with 18 bases between. Germline V gene sequence: CDR1 SGHRS, CDR2 YFSETQ. This CDR3 has 15 amino acids. CDR3: CASSYRERGCYEQYV. Here the CDR3 DNA reads TGCGCCAGCAGTTACAGGGAAAGGGGGTGCTACGAGCAGTACGTC.

This clonotype appeared many times. The chain has TRBV29-1 and TRBJ1-1; D might be TRBD1 (5 bases). The germline V and J ends were trimmed by 2 bases and 0 bases, with 13 bases remaining between them. Germline-derived CDR1 and CDR2 are SQVTM and ANQGSEA. This CDR3 contains 15 residues. DNA of the CDR3: TGCAGCGTTGAATTTGAGGGGCCCATGAACACTGAAGCTTTCTTT. Translating gives CSVEFEGPMNTEAFF.

This clonotype was recorded many times. The chain links TRBV5-7 to TRBJ2-7; the D gene could be TRBD1 or TRBD2 (5 bases each). Being an ORF, TRBV5-7 has a function that is uncertain. This CDR3 is 14 amino acids long. Trimming removed 3 bases from V and 3 bases from J, with 13 bases in between. The CDR3 loop reads CASSWGWGDYEQYV. CDR3 nucleotide sequence: TGTGCCAGCAGCTGGGGCTGGGGAGACTACGAGCAGTACGTC.

Ten or more counts support this clonotype. The CDR3 DNA sequence: TGCAGTGCTAGAGTCGGCGGGGAGCTGTTTTTT. It codes for CSARVGGELFF. The rearrangement uses TRBV20-1 and TRBJ2-2, with no clear D. Trimming took off 1 base at V and 7 bases at J, with 4 bases between the two ends. The CDR3 has 11 residues. Per germline, CDR1 DFQATT and CDR2 SNEGSKA (reference sequence).

The sample holds many counts of this clonotype. The chain carries TRBV19 and TRBJ2-7, with 8 bases aligning to TRBD2. The germline CDR1 and CDR2 sequences are LNHDA and SQIVND (reference sequence). The CDR3 covers 13 residues. J was trimmed by 5 bases and V by 8 bases; bases with no gene match: 8. CDR3 protein: CASSTGTRDEQYF. Written as DNA, the CDR3 is TGTGCCAGTTCCACCGGGACTAGGGACGAGCAGTACTTC.